The rows below give T cell receptor beta chains drawn from one sample of a study of T cells in Graves' hyperthyroidism and ophthalmopathy. A single record per CDR3 protein comes from TCRdb applying MiXCR to the multiplex PCR reads. This table holds 340,000 or so distinct CDR3 sequences, 16% found once. Specimen: blood. The receptors shown here come from a man aged 30 to 45 with Graves' hyperthyroidism. Each CDR3 is given with its conserved first and last residue. The D gene is left open where the match is weak. Expanded clones are given a class, and other clones once, few, many or no size at all.

J gene,V gene,clone size,D gene,CDR3 DNA,CDR3 protein
TRBJ2-7,TRBV7-9,NA,TRBD2,TGTGCCAGCAGCTTACGGGGGGTTGACCACAGGAGAAACTACGAGCAGTACTTC,CASSLRGVDHRRNYEQYF
TRBJ2-1,TRBV5-1,NA,NA,TGCGCCAGCAGCTTGGCCGCGACTCATGAGCAGTTCTTC,CASSLAATHEQFF
TRBJ2-5,TRBV10-3,many,NA,TGTGCCATCAGTGGCCCGCTTCCAGGGTCGTTAGAGACCCAGTACTTC,CAISGPLPGSLETQYF
TRBJ1-4,TRBV11-2,many,NA,TGTGCCAGCAGCCCACTCGGCACGAAGGGAGAAAAACTGTTTTTT,CASSPLGTKGEKLFF
TRBJ2-7,TRBV7-9,many,NA,TGTGCCAGCAGCCCAACGGCATCCTACGAGCAGTACTTC,CASSPTASYEQYF
TRBJ1-1,TRBV13,many,TRBD1,TGTGCCAGCAGCGCCACGGGACAGTTGAACACTGAAGCTTTCTTT,CASSATGQLNTEAFF
TRBJ1-1,TRBV5-1,NA,NA,TGCGCCAGCAGCTTGGTACCTGATTTCACTGAAGCTTTCTTT,CASSLVPDFTEAFF
TRBJ2-1,TRBV28,NA,TRBD2,TGTGCCAGCAGTTTAGGACTGGCGGGAGGTCACAATGAGCAGTTCTTC,CASSLGLAGGHNEQFF
TRBJ2-3,TRBV15,many,TRBD2,TGTGCCACCAGCGGGACTAGCGGGAGGGCCGCGGATACGCAGTATTTT,CATSGTSGRAADTQYF
TRBJ2-7,TRBV28,many,NA,TGTGCCAGCAGCGGTGCGGGCCCTTGGGACGAGCAGTACTTC,CASSGAGPWDEQYF
TRBJ1-2,TRBV10-3,NA,TRBD1,TGTGCCATCAGTGAAGAGACAGGGCCCAATCACTATGGCTACACCTTC,CAISEETGPNHYGYTF
TRBJ2-7,TRBV11-3,NA,NA,TGTGCCAGCAGCTTAGCGTTCTACAGCTCCTACGAGCAGTACTTC,CASSLAFYSSYEQYF
TRBJ2-7,TRBV11-1,many,NA,TGTGCCAGCAGCGAAAGTCAAACCTACGAGCAGTACTTC,CASSESQTYEQYF
TRBJ2-7,TRBV7-9,many,TRBD2,TGTGCCAGCAGCACGACCGGGACTAGCGGCTACGAGCAGTACTTC,CASSTTGTSGYEQYF
TRBJ1-1,TRBV6-1,NA,NA,TGTGCCGGCAGTGAAAGGGGAGGGGATGCTGAAGCTTTCTTT,CAGSERGGDAEAFF
TRBJ1-1,TRBV6-1,NA,NA,TGTGCCACCGGAGAGCCTGACGGAGAAGCTTTCTTT,CATGEPDGEAFF
TRBJ2-7,TRBV9,NA,NA,TGTGCCAGCAGCGTAGATAGCGACATATCTACCGAGCAGTACTTC,CASSVDSDISTEQYF
TRBJ2-1,TRBV3-1,many,TRBD2,TGTGCCAGCAGCCCAGGGACTAGCGGGTTCTACTCCTACAATGAGCAGTTCTTC,CASSPGTSGFYSYNEQFF
TRBJ2-1,TRBV19,few,NA,TGTGCCAGTAGTATGGCAGGCTACAATGAGCAGTTCTTC,CASSMAGYNEQFF
TRBJ1-4,TRBV3-1,many,NA,TGTGCCAGCAGCCAATTCGTACAAAAGGATGAAAAACTGTTTTTT,CASSQFVQKDEKLFF
TRBJ2-7,TRBV30,many,NA,TGTGCCTGGAGTGTATATGACGAGCAGTACTTC,CAWSVYDEQYF
TRBJ2-1,TRBV20-1,many,NA,TGCAGTGCTAGGGTTGACTCCTACAATGAGCAGTTCTTC,CSARVDSYNEQFF
TRBJ2-7,TRBV30,NA,TRBD1,TGTGCCTGGAGTGTCCGGGACAGGGGGTTGTTGGCCTACGAGCAGTACTTC,CAWSVRDRGLLAYEQYF
TRBJ1-2,TRBV29-1,few,NA,TGCAGCGTGGTAGGGGCCAATCGCTATGGCTACACCTTC,CSVVGANRYGYTF
TRBJ1-6,TRBV20-1,few,TRBD1,TGCAGTGCCCCTCTTACAGGGGCGGAACCCCTCCACTTT,CSAPLTGAEPLHF
TRBJ2-3,TRBV7-3,many,NA,TGTGCCAGCAGCGCCCTAAGGGCAGATACGCAGTATTTT,CASSALRADTQYF
TRBJ2-2,TRBV5-1,many,TRBD1,TGCGCCAGCAGCAAGGGACAGGCGGCGAACACCGGGGAGCTGTTTTTT,CASSKGQAANTGELFF
TRBJ1-3,TRBV12-3/TRBV12-4,NA,NA,TGTGCCAGCAGTTTTGGGCAGATCTCTGGAAACACCATATATTTT,CASSFGQISGNTIYF
TRBJ2-7,TRBV28,many,TRBD2,TGTGCCAGCAGTTCATCAACGGGACTAGCGGGGTACTACGAGCAGTACTTC,CASSSSTGLAGYYEQYF
TRBJ1-5,TRBV12-3/TRBV12-4,few,NA,TGTGCCAGCAGCTATTCGGAGGGGCAGCCCCAGCATTTT,CASSYSEGQPQHF
TRBJ2-1,TRBV15,many,NA,TGTGCCACCAGCAGAGAAGGGTCTTCCTACAATGAGCAGTTCTTC,CATSREGSSYNEQFF
TRBJ2-5,TRBV5-1,many,NA,TGCGCCAGCAGGAGGGGACCGTCACAAGAGACCCAGTACTTC,CASRRGPSQETQYF
TRBJ2-1,TRBV7-2,many,TRBD2,TGTGCCAGCAGCCTGGGACTAGCGCCCCTCAATGAGCAGTTCTTC,CASSLGLAPLNEQFF
TRBJ2-5,TRBV6-5,NA,NA,TGTGCCAGCAGTTACTCTTCTAGTTGGCAAGAGACCCAGTACTTC,CASSYSSSWQETQYF
TRBJ2-1,TRBV5-1,few,NA,TGCGCCAGCAGCTTGGGCCGGAGTCAGGCCGCGGGTGAGCAGTTCTTC,CASSLGRSQAAGEQFF
TRBJ1-2,TRBV20-1,many,TRBD1,TGCAGTGCTAGAGGGGACAGGGGGCCCACCCGCTATGGCTACACCTTC,CSARGDRGPTRYGYTF
TRBJ2-7,TRBV20-1,NA,NA,TGCAGTGCTAGAGATCGGCTACGCGCTTACGAGCAGTACTTC,CSARDRLRAYEQYF
TRBJ2-6,TRBV20-1,few,NA,TGCAGTGCCCAACCCTTGGACCTCTCTGGGGCCAACGTCCTGACTTTC,CSAQPLDLSGANVLTF
TRBJ2-5,TRBV20-1,few,TRBD2,TGCAGTGCAACCAACCTGAGGGACCCAACCGGGAGGCAAGAGACCCAGTACTTC,CSATNLRDPTGRQETQYF
TRBJ2-1,TRBV7-2,many,NA,TGTGCCAGCAGCTTAGTACCGTACAATGAGCAGTTCTTC,CASSLVPYNEQFF
TRBJ1-1,TRBV5-5,many,NA,TGTGCCAGCAGCTTGGACGGGATCTACACTGAAGCTTTCTTT,CASSLDGIYTEAFF
TRBJ2-2,TRBV11-3,many,NA,TGTGCCAGCAGCTTTCCTTCCGGGGAGCTGTTTTTT,CASSFPSGELFF
TRBJ2-1,TRBV6-5,NA,TRBD2,TGTGCCAGCAGTTACCTAAATCGGGGAGCGGGGAATGAGCAGTTCTTC,CASSYLNRGAGNEQFF